Reported below is one TCR beta chain. Its antigen is unknown. Base qualities are missing; no much larger clone stands one base away. These data originate in a study of blood T cell repertoires in COVID-19 (TCRdb year 2020). A note on the overall study: Samples covering the acute and convalescent phases of COVID-19 were provided by collaborators in the United States, Italy and Spain. Samples came from the ongoing ImmuneRACE study (first 160 participants) plus 1,254 subjects from 6 global collaborators. The material from the prospective study consisted of cDNA or gDNA derived from T cells, B-cell-depleted T cells, or PBMCs. Where available, HLA class I and class II types were taken from metadata supplied by the sample provider and were not determined by assay-based typing. Sample metadata almost always included a de-identified subject ID, COVID-19 status, age in years and sex. The dataset comprised deeply sampled blood TCRbeta repertoires from subjects exposed to, actively infected with, or recovered from COVID-19. The repertoires were released in a freely available public database intended as a resource for research on the immune response to SARS-CoV-2. Findings and caveats that apply to the study as a whole: The quantity of clinical and demographic metadata differed by source and by participant and was supplied without curation.

TCRbeta CDR3 regions were amplified from genomic DNA by means of the immunoSEQ Assay, a bias-controlled multiplex PCR. Concerning the study's data processing: The number of nucleated cells in each sample was estimated from the amplification of reference gene primers within the assay. To quantify the absolute abundance of each unique TCRbeta CDR3 rearrangement, sequence reads were collapsed and filtered. For each sample, productive Simpson clonality was calculated as the square root of Simpson's diversity index over productive rearrangements. The immuneACCESS repertoire file appears here via TCRdb, limited to in-frame rearrangements. These files lack a portion of the clones; in checked studies, under half of the deficit traces to unresolved V genes, and the cause of the others is not known. V, J and clone size were drawn from that table, and D and trimming were deduced from the DNA. Within this sample are some 50,000 clones, with around 88% of them counted one time only. The ten largest clones represent roughly 14% of the sample.

Via the germline V gene (reference sequence), CDR1 is MNHNY and CDR2 SVGAGI. Trimming leaves V shorter by 6 bases and J shorter by 6 bases, with the junction holding 5 bases beyond the gene matches. The cysteine opens and the phenylalanine closes a CDR3 of 15 amino acids. Only the CDR3 part of the read is kept: 45 bases, read in frame from the first base. Collaborating institutions collected whole blood in K2EDTA tubes following their own protocols. For TCRbeta analysis, collaborators shipped samples in one of three forms: frozen whole blood, isolated PBMCs, or DNA extracted from either of those sample types.

The chain couples TRBV6-6 to TRBJ2-1, with 13 bases aligning to TRBD2. The origin of this receptor is a human donor in a cohort sampled during active COVID-19. Sample: peripheral blood. At the DNA level, the sequence is TGTGCCAGCAGCCAAACTAGCGGGAGGGTCAATGAGCAGTTCTTC. Protein translation: CASSQTSGRVNEQFF.